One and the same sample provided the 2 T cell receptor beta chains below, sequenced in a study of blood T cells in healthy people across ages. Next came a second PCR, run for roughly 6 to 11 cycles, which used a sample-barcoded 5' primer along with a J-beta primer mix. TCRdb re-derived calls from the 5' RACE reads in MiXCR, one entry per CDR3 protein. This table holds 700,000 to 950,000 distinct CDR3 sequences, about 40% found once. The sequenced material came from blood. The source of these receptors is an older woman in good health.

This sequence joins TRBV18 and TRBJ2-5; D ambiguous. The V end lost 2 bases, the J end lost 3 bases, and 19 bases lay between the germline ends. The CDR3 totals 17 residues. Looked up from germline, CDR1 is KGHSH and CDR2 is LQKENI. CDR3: CASSPKTGFGMEETQYF. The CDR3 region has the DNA TGTGCCAGCTCACCAAAAACGGGCTTTGGGATGGAAGAGACCCAGTACTTC.

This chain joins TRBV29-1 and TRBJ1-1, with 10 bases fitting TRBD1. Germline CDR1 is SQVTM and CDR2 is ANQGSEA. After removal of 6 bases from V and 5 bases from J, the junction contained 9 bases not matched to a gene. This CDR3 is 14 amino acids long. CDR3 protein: CSVAKTGGGTEAFF. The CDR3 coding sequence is TGCAGCGTGGCGAAGACAGGGGGCGGAACTGAAGCTTTCTTT. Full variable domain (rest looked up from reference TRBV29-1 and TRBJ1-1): SAVISQKPSRDICQRGTSLTIQCQVDSQVTMMFWYRQQPGQSLTLIATANQGSEATYESGFVIDKFPISRPNLTFSTLTVSNMSPEDSSIYLCSVAKTGGGTEAFFGQGTRLTVV.